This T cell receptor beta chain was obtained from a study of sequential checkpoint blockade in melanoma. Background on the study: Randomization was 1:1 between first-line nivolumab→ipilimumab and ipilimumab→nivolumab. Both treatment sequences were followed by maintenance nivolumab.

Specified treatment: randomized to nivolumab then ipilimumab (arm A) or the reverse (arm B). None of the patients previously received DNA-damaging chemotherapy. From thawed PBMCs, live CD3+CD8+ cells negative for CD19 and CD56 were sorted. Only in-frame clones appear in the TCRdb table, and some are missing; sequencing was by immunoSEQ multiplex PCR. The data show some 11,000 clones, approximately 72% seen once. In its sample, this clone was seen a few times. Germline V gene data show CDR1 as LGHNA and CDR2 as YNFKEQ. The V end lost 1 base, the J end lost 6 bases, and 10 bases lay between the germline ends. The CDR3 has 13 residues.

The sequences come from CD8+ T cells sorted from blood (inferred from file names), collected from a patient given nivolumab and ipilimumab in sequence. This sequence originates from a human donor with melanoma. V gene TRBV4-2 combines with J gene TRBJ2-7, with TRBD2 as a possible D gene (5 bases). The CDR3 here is CASSQAGSPEQYF. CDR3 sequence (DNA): TGTGCCAGCAGCCAAGCGGGGTCTCCCGAGCAGTACTTC.